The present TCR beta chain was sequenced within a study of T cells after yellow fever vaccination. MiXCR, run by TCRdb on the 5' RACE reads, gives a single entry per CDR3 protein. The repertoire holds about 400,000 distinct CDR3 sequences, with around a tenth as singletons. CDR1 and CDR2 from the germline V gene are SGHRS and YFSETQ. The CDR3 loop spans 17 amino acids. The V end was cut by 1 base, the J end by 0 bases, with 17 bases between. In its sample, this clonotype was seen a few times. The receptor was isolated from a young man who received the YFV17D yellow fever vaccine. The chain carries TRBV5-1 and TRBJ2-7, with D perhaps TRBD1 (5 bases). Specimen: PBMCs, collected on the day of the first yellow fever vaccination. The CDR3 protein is CASSLLPNPDSSYEQYF. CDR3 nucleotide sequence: TGCGCCAGCAGCTTGCTCCCCAATCCTGACAGCTCCTACGAGCAGTACTTC.